The sequence of this T cell receptor (beta chain) was determined in a study of T cell repertoires in cytomegalovirus infection. On this clonotype itself: Its cognate antigen is unknown.

Whole-study results and caveats: CMV-specific TCR beta clonotypes restricted by HLA-C dominated the ex vivo response.

The germline V gene encodes CDR1 DFQATT and CDR2 SNEGSKA (reference sequence). The CDR3 totals 19 residues. The J segment lost 0 bases and the V segment lost 2 bases, leaving 15 bases of the junction unmatched. From the reads, TCRdb called clonotypes with MiXCR, one entry per CDR3 protein. The sample has around 310,000 distinct CDR3 sequences, around 29% seen once. The starting material was cultured PBMCs, obtained from culture after CMV antigen stimulation. The chain combines TRBV20-1 with TRBJ2-7, with 11 positions matching TRBD1. This receptor was obtained from a human donor in good health (CMV status not recorded). Some clones in this sample may be carry-over from other donors' samples. CDR3: CSARRFGTGGFWRSYEQYF. DNA of the CDR3: TGCAGTGCTAGAAGGTTCGGGACAGGGGGGTTCTGGCGCTCCTACGAGCAGTACTTC.